This T cell receptor (beta chain) emerged from a study of follicular helper T cells after annual influenza vaccination. Study context: Sampling occurred days 0, 7 and 28 after each influenza vaccination. Some donors were sampled over the 2013-2014, 2014-2015 and 2015-2016 vaccinations. Findings of the study overall: Most later recoveries of Day 7 ICOS+CD38+ clones were ICOS-CD38- cTfh.

Using immunoSEQ multiplex PCR, the repertoire was profiled, and TCRdb retains in-frame clones only, with some absent. Seen here are over 8,000 clones, 70% to 90% observed once, and the top ten hold less than 0.5%. For this clone: What it recognizes is unknown.

V gave up 1 base and J gave up 4 bases, with 6 bases separating them. The CDR3 is 13 residues long. Germline CDR1 reads LGHNT; CDR2 reads FRNRAP. Time point defined: 2015-2016 season, 7 days after influenza vaccination. The V call is TRBV12-5, the J call TRBJ2-3; tentatively, D is TRBD1 (6 bases). This TCR was sampled from an adult who received the influenza vaccine. Sequences were derived from CXCR5+ CD38- circulating T follicular helper cells from blood, sampled 7 days after influenza vaccination. Regarding subset: circulating Tfh, non-naive CD4+CXCR5+PD-1+ (ICOS+CD38+ or ICOS-CD38-). The CDR3: CASGLDRADTQYF. The CDR3 DNA sequence: TGTGCTAGTGGTTTGGACAGGGCAGATACGCAGTATTTT.